The next 6 T cell receptor beta chains were all read from a single sample in a study of blood T cells in healthy people across ages. A J-beta primer mix and a sample-barcoded 5' primer were used in a second PCR of about 7 to 12 cycles. TCRdb recomputed calls from the 5' RACE reads with MiXCR, one row per CDR3 protein. This sample has 1.6 million or so distinct CDR3 sequences, with about 31% found just once. Material for sequencing was blood. These receptors all come from a woman in her twenties or thirties in good health.

The chain couples TRBV6-1 to TRBJ2-7, with D unresolved. Germline V gene lookup returns CDR1 MNHNS and CDR2 SASEGT. V was cut by 1 base and J by 0 bases, with 10 bases left in between. This CDR3 is built from 15 residues. The CDR3, as DNA: TGTGCCAGCAGTGAAGTGGTGGCTCGCTCCTACGAGCAGTACTTC. It encodes CASSEVVARSYEQYF.

This clonotype was found a few times. Here the CDR3 reads CAILVPPNEQFF. The CDR3 coding sequence is TGTGCCATCTTAGTCCCTCCCAATGAGCAGTTCTTC. The chain uses TRBV10-3 and TRBJ2-1; D unresolved. The CDR3 spans 12 residues. Germline CDR1 and CDR2: ENHRY and SYGVKD. Trimming took off 8 bases at V and 6 bases at J, with 11 bases between the two ends.

The rearrangement joins TRBV3-1 to TRBJ1-6; D call uncertain. Looked up from germline, CDR1 is LGHDT and CDR2 is YNNKEL (reference sequence). The V end lost 4 bases, the J end lost 9 bases, and 10 bases lay between the germline ends. CDR3 length: 13 amino acids. The CDR3 DNA sequence: TGTGCCAGCAGCCCCGACCGTAGTTCACCCCTCCACTTT. It codes for CASSPDRSSPLHF.

The CDR3 here is CSAHGQATDTQYF. The CDR3 region has the DNA TGCAGTGCTCACGGACAGGCCACAGATACGCAGTATTTT. The chain joins TRBV20-1 to TRBJ2-3; 7 bases map to TRBD1. Germline V gene sequence: CDR1 DFQATT, CDR2 SNEGSKA (reference sequence). This CDR3 is 13 amino acids long. V was pared by 5 bases and J by 2 bases, with 4 bases of the junction left unmatched.

This clonotype was seen ten or more times. V is TRBV12-3 or TRBV12-4 and J is TRBJ2-3; D not resolved. The CDR3 runs 14 residues. Trimming left V 2 bases short and J 5 bases short, with 11 bases between. CDR3 sequence reads: CASSLTRMEDTQYF. The CDR3 DNA reads TGTGCCAGCAGTTTAACTCGAATGGAAGATACGCAGTATTTT.

This clonotype has a count of ten or more. The rearrangement joins TRBV4-2 to TRBJ2-1; 9 nucleotides match TRBD2. CDR3 length: 17 amino acids. Trimming cost V 0 bases and J 3 bases; bases outside gene matches: 6. Germline assignment: CDR1 LGHNA and CDR2 YNFKEQ. The CDR3 loop reads CASSQDYVTSGYNEQFF. CDR3 nucleotide sequence: TGTGCCAGCAGCCAAGATTACGTGACTAGCGGCTACAATGAGCAGTTCTTC.